This T cell receptor beta chain originates from a study of cytomegalovirus exposure and HLA in healthy donors. CDR1 and CDR2 from the germline V gene are SQVTM and ANQGSEA. The ends were cut back, 7 bases at V and 3 bases at J, with 12 bases in the middle. The CDR3 spans 12 residues. PCR primers comprised 60 Vbeta and 13 Jbeta primers. Method: immunoSEQ multiplex PCR; TCRdb's copy keeps in-frame clones and lacks some. The listing contains under 70,000 clones. The chain couples TRBV29-1 to TRBJ1-2, with D hard to call. The sample consisted of PBMCs. This sequence was found in a woman aged 30 to 39 in good health and CMV-seropositive. CDR3 amino acids: CSASRDDYGYTF. CDR3 nucleotide sequence: TGCAGCGCTTCCCGGGATGACTATGGCTACACCTTC.